The clone carrying this T cell receptor (beta chain) was seen a few times. This entry comes from a study of blood T cell repertoires in COVID-19. The overall study: The United States, Italy and Spain supplied acute and convalescent COVID-19 samples.

This CDR3 has 14 residues. The V and J ends lost 0 bases and 4 bases respectively, with 7 bases between them. The germline gives CDR1 GTSNPN, CDR2 SVGIG (reference sequence). Here immunoSEQ multiplex PCR was the method, and the copy in TCRdb shows in-frame clones only, minus some. The repertoire has about 49,000 clones, over 75% of them found once; the top ten carry approximately 15%. The TCR sequence derives from a human donor in a cohort sampled during active COVID-19. The sequenced sample consisted of peripheral blood. This rearrangement joins TRBV30 to TRBJ1-6; no clear D gene. The CDR3 DNA follows: TGTGCCTGGAGTGTACACCCATATAATTCACCCCTCCACTTT. Protein: CAWSVHPYNSPLHF.